These 6 T cell receptor beta chains were sequenced from one sample in a study of blood T cell repertoires in COVID-19. Produced via immunoSEQ multiplex PCR; TCRdb's table is partial and in-frame only. This table holds 150,000 to 200,000 clones, about 83% found once. The sequenced material came from peripheral blood. The receptors originated from a woman in her 70s with COVID-19, enrolled during active disease.

In its sample, this clone was seen once. The chain employs TRBV5-4 and TRBJ2-3; D unresolved. The ends were cut back, 3 bases at V and 6 bases at J, with 8 bases in the middle. This CDR3 is 12 amino acids long. From germline, CDR1 is SGHNT and CDR2 YYREEE (reference sequence). The CDR3 DNA follows: TGTGCCAGCAGCTATGACACGGATACGCAGTATTTT. Amino acids: CASSYDTDTQYF.

This chain links TRBV18 with TRBJ1-5; D gene unclear. Trimming took off 6 bases at V and 5 bases at J, with 11 bases between the two ends. Germline CDR1 and CDR2: KGHSH and LQKENI. CDR3 size: 13 residues. Written as DNA, the CDR3 is TGTGCCAGCTCCCTTTTGCGGGATCAGCCCCAGCATTTT. Encoded protein: CASSLLRDQPQHF.

The chain recombines TRBV19 with TRBJ1-1; a possible D gene is TRBD1 (6 bases). The ends were cut back, 6 bases at V and 1 base at J, with 12 bases in the middle. This CDR3 is 14 amino acids long. The germline V gene has CDR1 LNHDA and CDR2 SQIVND (reference sequence). CDR3: CASRLQGENTEAFF. The CDR3 DNA reads TGTGCCAGTAGGCTACAGGGCGAGAACACTGAAGCTTTCTTT.

The CDR3, as DNA: TGTGCCAGCAGTTACACGCCGACAGGGACTTTGGATCAGCCCCAGCATTTT. Translation: CASSYTPTGTLDQPQHF. The rearrangement joins TRBV6-2 or TRBV6-3 to TRBJ1-5; 7 nucleotides line up with TRBD1. CDR1 and CDR2 (germline): MNHEY, SVGEGT. The CDR3 loop spans 17 amino acids. Trimming removed 2 bases from V and 5 bases from J; junction bases left unmatched: 12.

The V gene is TRBV28, the J gene TRBJ1-5; TRBD1 is a possible D gene (5 bases). Trimming cost V 2 bases and J 2 bases, with 16 bases left between them. Germline assignment: CDR1 MDHEN and CDR2 SYDVKM. The CDR3 spans 17 residues. The CDR3 spells CASSLTQGAGGNQPQHF. For the CDR3, the DNA is TGTGCCAGCAGTTTAACGCAAGGGGCGGGGGGCAATCAGCCCCAGCATTTT.

The genes are TRBV11-3 and TRBJ2-1; D is perhaps TRBD2 (5 bases). V was shortened by 4 bases and J by 9 bases, with 19 bases between the two germline ends. The CDR3 covers 15 residues. Germline V gives CDR1 SGHNT, CDR2 YENEEA. CDR3 nucleotide sequence: TGTGCCAGCAGCTCCTCCCGAGGCTCGGGGTTTGAGCAGTTCTTC. Translation gives CASSSSRGSGFEQFF.